Below, 30 T cell receptor beta chains from the same sample are listed, as sequenced in a study of T cell responses to AZD1222 COVID-19 vaccine. Sequencing used immunoSEQ multiplex PCR; TCRdb keeps in-frame clones, though not all of them. The sample consists of about 120,000 clones, about 88% of them appearing once. Sequenced here: peripheral blood, sampled on day 0 of AZD1222 vaccination. All receptors derive from an adult in good health.

In this sample, this clone turned up once. The chain recombines TRBV3-1 (or the pseudogene TRBV3-2) with TRBJ2-3; D ambiguous. The CDR3 contains 15 residues. The germline V and J ends were trimmed by 0 bases and 2 bases, with 9 bases remaining between them. Germline CDR1 LGHDT, CDR2 YNNKEL (reference sequence). Written as DNA, the CDR3 is TGTGCCAGCAGCCAAGAATCGTCATACACAGATACGCAGTATTTT. It encodes CASSQESSYTDTQYF.

The J gene is TRBJ1-5, the V gene TRBV19; 7 bases match TRBD1. The CDR3 is 16 amino acids. The germline V gene encodes CDR1 LNHDA and CDR2 SQIVND (reference sequence). Trimming removed 2 bases from V and 7 bases from J; junction bases left unmatched: 11. The CDR3 here is CASSIIPSTGRQPQHF. CDR3 bases: TGTGCCAGTAGTATAATTCCGTCGACAGGGCGGCAGCCCCAGCATTTT.

CDR3 in amino acids: CASTLGGLRSNQPQHF. As DNA, the CDR3 is TGTGCCAGCACCCTAGGGGGGCTTAGGAGCAATCAGCCCCAGCATTTT. This rearrangement joins TRBV28 to TRBJ1-5, with D tentatively TRBD1 (6 bases). V shed 7 bases and J shed 1 base, with 17 bases lying between them. This CDR3 is 16 amino acids long. CDR1 is MDHEN and CDR2 is SYDVKM in the germline V gene.

The rearrangement joins TRBV19 to TRBJ1-1; no reliable D call. CDR3 size: 12 residues. The germline CDR1 and CDR2 sequences are LNHDA and SQIVND (reference sequence). Trimming removed 5 bases from V and 3 bases from J, with 7 bases in between. The CDR3 nucleotides read TGTGCCAGTAGTCCGCAGGACACTGAAGCTTTCTTT. It is translated as CASSPQDTEAFF.

The chain joins TRBV5-1 to TRBJ2-1, with unresolved D. The CDR3 totals 15 residues. Per the germline V gene, CDR1 is SGHRS and CDR2 is YFSETQ. The V end lost 0 bases, the J end lost 0 bases, and 7 bases lay between the germline ends. This CDR3 is CASSLGQISYNEQFF. CDR3 nucleotides: TGCGCCAGCAGCTTGGGGCAGATCTCCTACAATGAGCAGTTCTTC.

CDR3 sequence: CASSDLAGGQNEQFF. The CDR3 region has the DNA TGTGCCAGCAGTGACCTCGCGGGGGGGCAAAATGAGCAGTTCTTC. V is TRBV6-4 and J is TRBJ2-1; 9 nucleotides match TRBD2. CDR1 MRHNA and CDR2 SNTAGT come from the germline V gene. This CDR3 contains 15 residues. With 2 bases clipped from V and 7 bases from J, the junction kept 6 bases outside the gene matches.

The chain uses TRBV20-1 and TRBJ1-1; D uncertain. The V end was cut by 6 bases, the J end by 1 base, with 6 bases between. The germline CDR1 and CDR2 sequences are DFQATT and SNEGSKA (reference sequence). The CDR3 is 11 residues long. The chain's CDR3 is CSAAENTEAFF. The CDR3 coding sequence is TGCAGTGCCGCGGAGAACACTGAAGCTTTCTTT.

CDR3 protein: CAWSWLDRISYGYTF. CDR3 nucleotides: TGTGCCTGGAGTTGGCTCGACAGGATAAGCTATGGCTACACCTTC. V and J are TRBV30 and TRBJ1-2, with D possibly matching TRBD1 (6 bases). CDR1 and CDR2 (germline): GTSNPN, SVGIG (reference sequence). The CDR3 covers 15 residues. Trimming took 2 bases from V and 4 from J, leaving 17 bases between them.

V gene TRBV27 combines with J gene TRBJ2-7; the D gene could be TRBD1 or TRBD2 (5 bases each). Germline CDR1 MNHEY, CDR2 SMNVEV (reference sequence). Trimming shortened V by 1 base and J by 6 bases, and 13 bases separated the two germline ends. CDR3 length: 14 residues. CDR3 loop: CASSLWGSLSEQYF. CDR3 nucleotides: TGTGCCAGCAGTTTATGGGGGTCCTTAAGCGAGCAGTACTTC.

This chain connects TRBV19 to TRBJ2-7; the D gene could be TRBD1 or TRBD2 (5 bases each). The CDR3 totals 13 residues. CDR1 LNHDA and CDR2 SQIVND come from the germline V gene (reference sequence). The V and J ends lost 5 bases and 3 bases respectively, with 11 bases between them. This chain's CDR3 is CASSSSTGYEQYF. The CDR3 nucleotides are TGTGCCAGTAGTTCTAGCACAGGCTACGAGCAGTACTTC.

This clone is a singleton in its sample. V gene TRBV29-1 combines with J gene TRBJ2-7, with D perhaps TRBD1 (5 bases). CDR1 and CDR2 from the germline V gene are SQVTM and ANQGSEA. The CDR3 totals 12 residues. The V end lost 4 bases, the J end lost 7 bases, and 14 bases lay between the germline ends. DNA for the CDR3: TGCAGCGTTGGTGACAGATCTCTGGAGCAGTACTTC. This translates into CSVGDRSLEQYF.

This chain uses TRBV7-2 with TRBJ1-2, with unresolved D. Germline CDR1 and CDR2: SGHTA and FQGNSA. Trimming stripped 3 bases from V and 0 bases from J, with 8 bases between. CDR3 length: 14 residues. The CDR3 protein is CASSFEYSNYGYTF. For the CDR3, the DNA is TGTGCCAGCAGCTTTGAGTATTCTAACTATGGCTACACCTTC.

V gene TRBV2 combines with J gene TRBJ2-7; possible D gene TRBD1, 6 bases. Trimming pared 6 bases from V and 6 bases from J, leaving 18 bases between. This CDR3 has 14 residues. Germline V lookup: CDR1 SNHLY, CDR2 FYNNEI. The DNA of the CDR3 is TGTGCCAGCAGAGAAACCGGGACATCCGGCGAGCAGTACTTC. It translates to CASRETGTSGEQYF.

V usage is TRBV10-2 and J usage is TRBJ1-5, with a possible D match to TRBD1 (5 bases). Trimming shortened V by 2 bases and J by 6 bases, and 14 bases separated the two germline ends. The CDR3 totals 15 residues. The germline V gene has CDR1 WSHSY and CDR2 SAAADI. The CDR3 DNA reads as TGCGCCAGCAGTGAGATTGCAGGGCATGGTCAGCCCCAGCATTTT. This gives the protein CASSEIAGHGQPQHF.

The CDR3, as DNA: TGTGCCAGCAGTTTAAAGGGACAGGGACCTCCTCGAGCTTTCTTT. It translates to CASSLKGQGPPRAFF. This sequence joins TRBV28 and TRBJ1-1; TRBD1 aligns across 9 bases. The CDR3 totals 15 residues. Germline V gene data show CDR1 as MDHEN and CDR2 as SYDVKM. J gave up 10 bases and V 2 bases, and 11 bases lay outside the gene matches.

This clone was seen a single time. The chain employs TRBV7-9 and TRBJ2-3; 10 bases are a match to TRBD2. The CDR3 is 16 amino acids. The germline gives CDR1 SEHNR, CDR2 FQNEAQ (reference sequence). Germline trimming cut 4 bases from V and 5 bases from J; bases unmatched to any gene: 9. CDR3 amino acids: CASSSGTSAREDTQYF. CDR3 DNA: TGTGCCAGCAGCTCAGGGACTAGCGCCCGGGAAGATACGCAGTATTTT.

The DNA of the CDR3 is TGTGCCTGGAGTGTTGGGCTGCAGGCTAACTATGGCTACACCTTC. Its translation: CAWSVGLQANYGYTF. The chain recombines TRBV30 with TRBJ1-2; D is ambiguous. The ends were cut back, 0 bases at V and 0 bases at J, with 11 bases in the middle. The germline V gene encodes CDR1 GTSNPN and CDR2 SVGIG (reference sequence). CDR3 length: 15 amino acids. The variable domain in full, with the rest retrieved from reference TRBV30 and TRBJ1-2, is SQTIHQWPATLVQPVGSPLSLECTVEGTSNPNLYWYRQAAGRGLQLLFYSVGIGQISSEVPQNLSASRPQDRQFILSSKKLLLSDSGFYLCAWSVGLQANYGYTFGSGTRLTVV.

The chain joins TRBV2 to TRBJ1-5, with D unclear. The CDR3 has 15 residues. Germline values: CDR1 SNHLY, CDR2 FYNNEI. Between the trimmed V and J ends, which lost 2 bases and 3 bases, there was a span of 11 bases. The CDR3 DNA reads TGTGCCAGCAGTGAAAATTCAGTTGACAATCAGCCCCAGCATTTT. Protein: CASSENSVDNQPQHF.

The chain is built from TRBV5-1 and TRBJ2-6; the D gene could be TRBD1 or TRBD2 (5 bases each). CDR3 size: 17 residues. V was clipped by 0 bases and J by 1 base, with 11 bases between them. Germline V lookup: CDR1 SGHRS, CDR2 YFSETQ. The chain's CDR3 is CASSLAGRVSGANVLTF. The CDR3 nucleotides are TGCGCCAGCAGCTTGGCGGGGCGCGTATCTGGGGCCAACGTCCTGACTTTC. The entire variable domain, with the rest obtained from reference TRBV5-1 and TRBJ2-6, is as follows: KAGVTQTPRYLIKTRGQQVTLSCSPISGHRSVSWYQQTPGQGLQFLFEYFSETQRNKGNFPGRFSGRQFSNSRSEMNVSTLELGDSALYLCASSLAGRVSGANVLTFGAGSRLTVL.

J is TRBJ2-5 and V is TRBV7-6; D gene unclear. The germline gives CDR1 SGHVS, CDR2 FNYEAQ. The CDR3 is made up of 12 amino acids. Trimming took 5 bases from V and 0 from J, leaving 4 bases between them. The CDR3 sequence is CASSPHQETQYF. In DNA, the CDR3 is TGTGCCAGCAGCCCACACCAAGAGACCCAGTACTTC.

The chain couples TRBV6-7 to TRBJ1-5; the D gene is possibly TRBD1 (5 bases). TRBV6-7 is given ORF status, its function remaining uncertain. The V end lost 0 bases, the J end lost 0 bases, and 12 bases lay between the germline ends. The CDR3 extends over 17 amino acids. The CDR3 DNA sequence: TGTGCCAGCAGTTACTCGAGGGGAGGAGATAGCAATCAGCCCCAGCATTTT. As protein: CASSYSRGGDSNQPQHF.

This rearrangement joins TRBV5-6 to TRBJ2-1, with 12 bases identical to TRBD2. Germline V gives CDR1 SGHDT, CDR2 YYEEEE. The CDR3 is made up of 17 amino acids. V lost 5 bases, J lost 4 bases, and 10 bases stayed unmatched. The CDR3 DNA follows: TGTGCCAGCAGTACTAGCGGGGGGTTCAATTTTTACAATGAGCAGTTCTTC. Translating it yields CASSTSGGFNFYNEQFF.

This rearrangement joins TRBV11-3 to TRBJ2-2; TRBD2 aligns across 12 bases. The CDR3 spans 17 residues. Germline CDR1 reads SGHNT; CDR2 reads YENEEA. The V and J ends lost 4 bases and 0 bases, in that order; junction bases with no gene match: 3. The CDR3: CASSSLAGGPNTGELFF. The CDR3, as DNA: TGTGCCAGCAGCTCCCTAGCGGGAGGGCCGAACACCGGGGAGCTGTTTTTT.

V is TRBV5-1 and J is TRBJ2-3; TRBD2 might be the D (6 bases). V was trimmed by 2 bases and J by 1 base, leaving 14 bases between them. This CDR3 spans 16 amino acids. The germline V gene has CDR1 SGHRS and CDR2 YFSETQ. The CDR3 nucleotides read TGCGCCAGCAGCTTCGGCAACCCTAGCGGCACAGATACGCAGTATTTT. Translating it yields CASSFGNPSGTDTQYF.

The chain couples TRBV29-1 to TRBJ1-2, with 8 bases identical to TRBD1. With 4 bases clipped from V and 7 bases from J, the junction kept 8 bases outside the gene matches. The CDR3 has 13 residues. Germline V lookup: CDR1 SQVTM, CDR2 ANQGSEA. CDR3 DNA sequence: TGCAGCGTTGCTATGGGACAGGCGGTTGGCTACACCTTC. As protein: CSVAMGQAVGYTF.

The chain combines TRBV7-8 with TRBJ1-1, with 8 bases matching TRBD1. Trimming took 5 bases from V and 1 from J; bases not matched to a gene: 21. The CDR3 length is 20 residues. The V gene's germline CDR1 is SGHVS and CDR2 FQNEAQ. CDR3 sequence: CASSPGQGWNRGWRNTEAFF. CDR3 sequence (DNA): TGTGCCAGCAGCCCCGGACAGGGCTGGAATCGGGGTTGGCGGAACACTGAAGCTTTCTTT. The full variable domain, rest sourced from reference TRBV7-8 and TRBJ1-1, is GAGVSQSPRYKVAKRGQDVALRCDPISGHVSLFWYQQALGQGPEFLTYFQNEAQLDKSGLPSDRFFAERPEGSVSTLKIQRTQQEDSAVYLCASSPGQGWNRGWRNTEAFFGQGTRLTVV.

The chain uses TRBV2 and TRBJ2-7, with D uncertain. Germline V gene lookup returns CDR1 SNHLY and CDR2 FYNNEI. Trimming cost V 6 bases and J 3 bases, with 12 bases left between them. There are 13 residues in the CDR3. The CDR3 sequence is CASRATVLYEQYF. As DNA, the CDR3 is TGTGCCAGCAGGGCAACGGTACTCTACGAGCAGTACTTC.

The chain joins TRBV27 to TRBJ2-3, with D hard to call. Per germline, CDR1 MNHEY and CDR2 SMNVEV (reference sequence). The CDR3 totals 10 residues. V lost 10 bases, J lost 3 bases, and 5 bases lay in between. The chain's CDR3 is CATRTDTQYF. The CDR3, as DNA: TGTGCCACCAGGACAGATACGCAGTATTTT.

The V gene is TRBV3-1 (or the pseudogene TRBV3-2), the J gene TRBJ1-2, with 7 bases lining up with TRBD1. V trimming: 3 bases; J trimming: 6 bases; junction bases outside the gene matches: 7. Germline V gene sequence: CDR1 LGHDT, CDR2 YNNKEL (reference sequence). This CDR3 contains 14 residues. DNA for the CDR3: TGTGCCAGCAGCCACCTCTCAGGGGGAGATGGCTACACCTTC. The encoded protein is CASSHLSGGDGYTF.

The chain couples TRBV27 to TRBJ1-5; TRBD1 agrees at 9 bases. Germline V gene lookup returns CDR1 MNHEY and CDR2 SMNVEV (reference sequence). The ends lost 8 bases at V and 5 bases at J; junction bases unmatched: 13. CDR3 length: 16 amino acids. CDR3 DNA: TGTGCCAGCGGCCGGGAGGGGACAGGGTACGATCAGCCCCAGCATTTT. It specifies CASGREGTGYDQPQHF.